This TCR beta chain was found in a study of T-cell reconstitution after alpha-beta-depleted transplantation in children. General study points: Surviving recipient T cells and thymic progenitors accounted for the high day-60 TCRbeta diversity observed in some patients. By one year post-transplant, T-cell counts and diversity largely arose from T cells that were newly produced.

The CDR3 runs to 21 residues. V was pared by 1 base and J by 4 bases, with 19 bases of the junction left unmatched. CDR1 LNHNV and CDR2 YYDKDF come from the germline V gene (reference sequence). Preparation of the TCRbeta library used unique molecular identifiers. TCRdb recomputed calls from the PCR reads with MiXCR, one row per CDR3 protein. The sample consists of nearly 350,000 distinct CDR3 sequences, around 15% of them appearing once. This clonotype was observed a handful of times. The antigen is undetermined. The chain is built from TRBV15 and TRBJ2-1, with 10 bases that match TRBD2. The sequencing here drew on PBMCs, mostly from graft donor cells, taken 360 days after TCRalphabeta/CD19-depleted stem cell transplant. The sequence was obtained from a male patient aged 2-15 years who had a stem cell transplant for acute lymphoblastic leukemia, so the T cells may come from the graft donor. Written as DNA, the CDR3 is TGTGCCACCAGCAGAGCAACCAACCGGGCACTAGCGGGAAACCTATACAATGAGCAGTTCTTC. Amino acid sequence: CATSRATNRALAGNLYNEQFF. Variable domain in full (rest from reference TRBV15 and TRBJ2-1): DAMVIQNPRYQVTQFGKPVTLSCSQTLNHNVMYWYQQKSSQAPKLLFHYYDKDFNNEADTPDNFQSRRPNTSFCFLDIRSPGLGDTAMYLCATSRATNRALAGNLYNEQFFGPGTRLTVL.